This TCR beta chain was recorded in a study of blood T cell repertoires in COVID-19. In the study overall: T cells, B-cell-depleted T cells, or PBMCs supplied cDNA or gDNA.

The repertoire was sequenced with immunoSEQ multiplex PCR; TCRdb's copy has only in-frame clones and lacks some. The sample has approximately 160,000 clones, about 81% seen once. This TCR was recovered from a human donor in a cohort sampled during active COVID-19. The sample comprised peripheral blood.

The CDR3 reads CASSRTGGDYGYTF. The CDR3 DNA is TGTGCCAGTAGTAGGACAGGGGGCGACTATGGCTACACCTTC. The genes are TRBV19 and TRBJ1-2; 11 nucleotides line up with TRBD1. Trimming took 4 bases from V and 3 from J; bases not matched to a gene: 1. Germline V lookup: CDR1 LNHDA, CDR2 SQIVND (reference sequence). CDR3 length: 14 residues.